This TCR beta chain was obtained from a study of cytomegalovirus exposure and HLA in healthy donors. Study background: The study placed about 86% of its approximately 400 genotyped donors in the Caucasian-associated ancestry cluster.

With regard to this clone: The antigen remains undetermined.

Study-level points and caveats: Sequencing had likely introduced a cluster of highly shared sequence variants as an artifact. TCR beta chain V- and J-gene trimming was linked, in a later analysis, to a missense variant in DCLRE1C. Cytomegalovirus-associated TCR beta chains were listed, numbering 150 to 200.

The CDR3 extends over 14 amino acids. The V end was cut by 3 bases, the J end by 3 bases, with 6 bases between. The germline V gene encodes CDR1 MNHNS and CDR2 SASEGT. Primers included in the PCR were 60 Vbeta and 13 Jbeta primers. Clones were read by immunoSEQ multiplex PCR, and TCRdb kept only the in-frame ones, dropping some. The sample has approximately 180,000 clones, approximately 80% seen once; the top ten hold under 2.5%. The source is a woman in her twenties or thirties in good health and CMV-seronegative. Material: PBMCs. The V and J genes are TRBV6-1 and TRBJ2-6; D ambiguous. This CDR3 reads CASSDPLGANVLTF. For the CDR3, the DNA is TGTGCCAGCAGTGACCCCCTTGGGGCCAACGTCCTGACTTTC.